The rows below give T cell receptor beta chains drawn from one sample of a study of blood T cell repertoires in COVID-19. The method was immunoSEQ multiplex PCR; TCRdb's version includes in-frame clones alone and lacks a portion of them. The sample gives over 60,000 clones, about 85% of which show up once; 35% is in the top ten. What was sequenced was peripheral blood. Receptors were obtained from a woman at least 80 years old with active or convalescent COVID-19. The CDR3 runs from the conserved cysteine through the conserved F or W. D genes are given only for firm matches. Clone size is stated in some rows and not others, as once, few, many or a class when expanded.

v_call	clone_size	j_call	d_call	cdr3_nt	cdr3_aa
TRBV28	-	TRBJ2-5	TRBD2	TGTGCCAGCAGTTCCCTAGCGGGGGGGGGTGGTGAGACCCAGTACTTC	CASSSLAGGGGETQYF
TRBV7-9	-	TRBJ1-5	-	TGTGCCAGCAGCCAATGGGGGGGCAATCAGCCCCAGCATTTT	CASSQWGGNQPQHF
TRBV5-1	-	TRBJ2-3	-	TGCGCCAGCAGCTTGGCGGGAGCCCCCACAGATACGCAGTATTTT	CASSLAGAPTDTQYF
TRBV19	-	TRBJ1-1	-	TGTGCCAGTAGTATAGAAGTGGGCAGGCTGAACACTGAAGCTTTCTTT	CASSIEVGRLNTEAFF
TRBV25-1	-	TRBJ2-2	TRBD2	TGTGCCAGCAGTCGGTCCGGGCGGGGGGCGTCCGGGGAGCTGTTTTTT	CASSRSGRGASGELFF
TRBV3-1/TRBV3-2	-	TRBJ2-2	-	TGTGCCAGCAGCCAAGCGATTAGTGCCGGGGAGCTGTTTTTT	CASSQAISAGELFF
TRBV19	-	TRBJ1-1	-	TGTGCCAGTAGTATAAGAGTTAACACTGAAGCTTTCTTT	CASSIRVNTEAFF
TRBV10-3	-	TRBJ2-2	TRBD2	TGTGCCATCTCGGCTCAGCGGGGGCGGTTGTCCGGGGAGCTGTTTTTT	CAISAQRGRLSGELFF
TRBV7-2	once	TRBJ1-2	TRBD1	TGTGCCAGCAGCTTAGATCCAGGGACAGGTGGCTACACCTTC	CASSLDPGTGGYTF
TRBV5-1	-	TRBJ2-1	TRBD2	TGCGCCAGCAGCGAGCTAGCGGGGGGTCGGTTCTTC	CASSELAGGRFF
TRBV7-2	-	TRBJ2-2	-	TGTGCCAGCAGCACGACAGTCTCCACCGGGGAGCTGTTTTTT	CASSTTVSTGELFF
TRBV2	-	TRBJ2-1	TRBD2	TGTGCCAGCCCTAGGACTAGCGGGGGGGCTAGCGAGCAGTTCTTC	CASPRTSGGASEQFF
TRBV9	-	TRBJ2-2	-	TGTGCCAGCAGCGTAGCGGGCGCGGGGGCGGACGGGGAGCTGTTTTTT	CASSVAGAGADGELFF
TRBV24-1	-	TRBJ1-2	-	TGTGCCACCAGTCAAGATTGGGGGGGTGGCTACACCTTC	CATSQDWGGGYTF
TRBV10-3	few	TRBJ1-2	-	TGTGCCATCAGTGTGGCGGGGGGCGATGGCTACACCTTC	CAISVAGGDGYTF
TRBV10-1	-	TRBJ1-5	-	TGCGCCAGCGATTTGACGGGGCCCCAGCATTTT	CASDLTGPQHF
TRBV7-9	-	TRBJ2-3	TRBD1	TGTGCCAGCAGTTCTCCGGGACAGCGATACACAGATACGCAGTATTTT	CASSSPGQRYTDTQYF
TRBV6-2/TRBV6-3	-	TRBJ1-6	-	TGTGCCAGCAGTTACATCGGTGATTCACCCCTCCACTTT	CASSYIGDSPLHF
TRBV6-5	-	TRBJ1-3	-	TGTGCCAGCAGTTACTCGGTTAGCTCTGGAAACACCATATATTTT	CASSYSVSSGNTIYF
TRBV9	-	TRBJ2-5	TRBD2	TGTGCCAGCAGCGTCGGGGCGGGGGGGCGTCAAGAGACCCAGTACTTC	CASSVGAGGRQETQYF
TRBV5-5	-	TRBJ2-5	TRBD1	TGTGCCAGCAGCTTATCGACAGGGGGCGTTGAGACCCAGTACTTC	CASSLSTGGVETQYF
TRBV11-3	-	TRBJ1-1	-	TGTGCCAGCAGCCCGCGGAGTAACACTGAAGCTTTCTTT	CASSPRSNTEAFF
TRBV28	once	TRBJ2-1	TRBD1	TGTGCCAGCCCTCCCGGGACAGGGGCCTACAATGAGCAGTTCTTC	CASPPGTGAYNEQFF
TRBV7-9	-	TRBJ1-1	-	TGTGCCAGCAGCATTGACAGAGGGGGTGAAGCTTTCTTT	CASSIDRGGEAFF
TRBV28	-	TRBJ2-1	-	TGTGCCAGCAGTATGCCGGGACTCTCGTACAATGAGCAGTTCTTC	CASSMPGLSYNEQFF
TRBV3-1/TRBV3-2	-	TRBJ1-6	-	TGTGCCAGCAGCCAAAGTCGCAGTAATTCACCCCTCCACTTT	CASSQSRSNSPLHF
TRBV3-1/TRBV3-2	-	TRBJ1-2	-	TGTGCCAGCAGCCAAGGACAGCTCTATGGCTACACCTTC	CASSQGQLYGYTF
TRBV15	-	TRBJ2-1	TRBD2	TGTGCCACCAGCAGAGGGACGTTAGCGGGGAACAGGGATGAGCAGTTCTTC	CATSRGTLAGNRDEQFF
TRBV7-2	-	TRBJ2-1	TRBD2	TGTGCCAGCAGGTTTAGCGGGGGGGACAATGAGCAGTTCTTC	CASRFSGGDNEQFF